The 18 T cell receptor beta chains below all came from one sample that was sequenced in a study of blood T cell repertoires in COVID-19. The assay was immunoSEQ multiplex PCR, and TCRdb's table has in-frame clones only and misses some. This table holds approximately 290,000 clones, 70% to 90% found once. The source material was peripheral blood. These receptors originate from a human donor with COVID-19, enrolled during active disease. The donor label of this sample is uncertain.

The chain couples TRBV28 to TRBJ2-2; D remains ambiguous. Trimming took 3 bases from V and 3 from J, leaving 5 bases between them. Germline V lookup: CDR1 MDHEN, CDR2 SYDVKM. The CDR3 spans 13 residues. The CDR3 spells CASSLADTGELFF. The CDR3 DNA is TGTGCCAGCAGTTTGGCTGACACCGGGGAGCTGTTTTTT.

The count of this clone is one. The chain joins TRBV6-5 to TRBJ2-4; TRBD2 aligns across 12 bases. Germline loops: CDR1 MNHEY, CDR2 SVGAGI. The CDR3 has 13 amino acids. Germline trimming cut 10 bases from V and 10 bases from J; bases unmatched to any gene: 8. The CDR3 sequence: CATRLAGAVIQYF. CDR3 sequence (DNA): TGTGCCACCCGACTAGCGGGAGCTGTTATTCAGTACTTC.

The chain carries TRBV14 and TRBJ1-2; the match to TRBD1 covers 9 bases. V lost 3 bases and J lost 5; bases outside the gene matches: 7. The CDR3 runs 15 residues. Germline CDR1 reads SGHDN; CDR2 reads FVKESK. The CDR3 region is CASSQAGTGSYGYTF. The CDR3 DNA reads as TGTGCCAGCAGCCAGGCCGGGACAGGGTCTTATGGCTACACCTTC.

V and J are TRBV7-3 and TRBJ1-1, with D maybe TRBD1 (5 bases). V was shortened by 1 base and J by 8 bases, with 8 bases between the two germline ends. CDR3 size: 12 residues. Germline-derived CDR1 and CDR2 are SGHTA and FQGTGA. The CDR3 here is CASSLSGGEAFF. CDR3 nucleotide sequence: TGTGCCAGCAGCTTAAGCGGGGGGGAAGCTTTCTTT.

The rearrangement joins TRBV28 to TRBJ2-1; 7 nucleotides align to TRBD2. The germline V gene has CDR1 MDHEN and CDR2 SYDVKM. This CDR3 region has 13 residues. The V gene end was trimmed by 11 bases and the J gene end by 8 bases; junction bases not matched to a gene: 12. CDR3 protein: CAVREVGEDEQFF. As DNA, the CDR3 is TGTGCCGTTCGGGAGGTAGGCGAGGATGAGCAGTTCTTC.

This chain joins TRBV7-9 and TRBJ2-3; 8 bases agree with TRBD2. CDR1 and CDR2 from the germline V gene are SEHNR and FQNEAQ (reference sequence). J lost 9 bases, V lost 0 bases, and 8 bases had no gene match. This CDR3 comprises 15 residues. The CDR3 sequence is CASSLAMAGGGTQYF. In DNA form, the CDR3 reads TGTGCCAGCAGCTTAGCGATGGCGGGAGGCGGCACGCAGTATTTT.

The V gene is TRBV5-1, the J gene TRBJ2-2, with D possibly being TRBD1 (5 bases). V shed 5 bases and J shed 3 bases, with 14 bases lying between them. Germline-derived CDR1 and CDR2 are SGHRS and YFSETQ. The CDR3 contains 15 residues. The CDR3 spells CASRPGRGDTGELFF. CDR3 nucleotide sequence: TGCGCCAGCAGGCCCGGTAGGGGCGACACCGGGGAGCTGTTTTTT.

V is TRBV7-8 and J is TRBJ2-3; D gene uncertain. Germline V lookup: CDR1 SGHVS, CDR2 FQNEAQ. This CDR3 has 14 residues. V was clipped by 3 bases and J by 0 bases, with 7 bases between them. CDR3: CASSFSASTDTQYF. As DNA, the CDR3 is TGTGCCAGCAGCTTCTCCGCGAGCACAGATACGCAGTATTTT. Filled out from reference TRBV7-8 and TRBJ2-3, the complete variable domain reads GAGVSQSPRYKVAKRGQDVALRCDPISGHVSLFWYQQALGQGPEFLTYFQNEAQLDKSGLPSDRFFAERPEGSVSTLKIQRTQQEDSAVYLCASSFSASTDTQYFGPGTRLTVL.

The gene calls are TRBV29-1 and TRBJ2-5; 7 bases match TRBD2. Unmatched junction bases numbered 7, after V lost 4 bases and J lost 5 bases. The germline V gene has CDR1 SQVTM and CDR2 ANQGSEA. This CDR3 has 13 amino acids. The CDR3 loop is CSVGVWGGETQYF. The DNA of the CDR3 is TGCAGCGTTGGAGTATGGGGGGGTGAGACCCAGTACTTC.

V usage is TRBV5-1 and J usage is TRBJ2-5; weak D call: TRBD2 (6 bases). The CDR3 is 16 amino acids. V was clipped by 1 base and J by 2 bases, with 15 bases between them. Per germline, CDR1 SGHRS and CDR2 YFSETQ. DNA for the CDR3: TGCGCCAGCAGCTTGAATGCGGGATATCGGCAAGAGACCCAGTACTTC. Translation: CASSLNAGYRQETQYF.

A word on this clone: The sample has other DNA sequences that encode this CDR3 too. The gene calls are TRBV5-6 and TRBJ2-5; 7 nucleotides agree with TRBD1. Germline V CDR1 and CDR2: SGHDT, YYEEEE. The CDR3 consists of 13 residues. With 3 bases clipped from V and 2 bases from J, the junction kept 1 base outside the gene matches. In DNA, the CDR3 is TGTGCCAGCAGCTGGGACAGTCAAGAGACCCAGTACTTC. This translates into CASSWDSQETQYF.

The chain has TRBV20-1 and TRBJ2-1, with 10 bases fitting TRBD1. The CDR3 runs to 15 residues. Germline trimming cut 3 bases from V and 5 bases from J; bases unmatched to any gene: 7. Germline CDR1 reads DFQATT; CDR2 reads SNEGSKA (reference sequence). CDR3 DNA sequence: TGCAGTGCTAGTCACCGGGACAGGGGAGACAATGAGCAGTTCTTC. As protein: CSASHRDRGDNEQFF.

This chain uses TRBV5-4 with TRBJ2-7; 9 bases map to TRBD2. CDR3 length equals 16 residues. With V trimmed by 4 bases and J by 1 base, 9 bases remained unmatched. Germline CDR1 is SGHNT and CDR2 is YYREEE (reference sequence). CDR3 residues: CASSTLSGSPSYEQYF. CDR3 DNA sequence: TGTGCCAGCAGCACCCTTAGCGGGAGCCCGTCCTACGAGCAGTACTTC.

The chain is built from TRBV18 and TRBJ1-5; weak D call: TRBD1 (6 bases). Trimming removed 0 bases at V and 5 bases at J, with 11 bases between. The CDR3 consists of 15 residues. Looked up from germline, CDR1 is KGHSH and CDR2 is LQKENI. The CDR3 protein is CASSPPQGLDQPQHF. The CDR3 coding sequence is TGTGCCAGCTCACCACCCCAGGGGTTGGATCAGCCCCAGCATTTT.

The V and J genes are TRBV2 and TRBJ2-1, with 11 bases that match TRBD2. J gave up 6 bases and V 4 bases, and 11 bases lay outside the gene matches. The CDR3 is made up of 17 amino acids. CDR1 SNHLY and CDR2 FYNNEI come from the germline V gene. The CDR3 nucleotides are TGTGCCAGCAGTGTTCTTGGGGGACTAGCGGTGACCAATGAGCAGTTCTTC. Residues: CASSVLGGLAVTNEQFF.

The table lists this clone with a count of one. The chain has TRBV19 and TRBJ1-1, with unresolved D. With 7 bases removed from V and 2 bases from J, the gap between germline ends came to 8 bases. This CDR3 spans 12 amino acids. The V gene's germline CDR1 is LNHDA and CDR2 SQIVND (reference sequence). The CDR3 spells CASNRVNTEAFF. The CDR3 DNA follows: TGTGCCAGTAATCGAGTAAACACTGAAGCTTTCTTT.

About this clone itself: One junction end disagrees with the germline gene, perhaps due to a read error. This sequence joins TRBV6-5 and TRBJ1-1; D is unresolved. The CDR3 has 12 residues. Looked up from germline, CDR1 is MNHEY and CDR2 is SVGAGI. The CDR3 DNA sequence: TGTGCCAGCAGTCGACCCGGGATTGAATCTTTCTTT. Residues: CASSRPGIESFF.

This chain uses TRBV27 with TRBJ1-6, with D uncertain. The V end lost 2 bases, the J end lost 8 bases, and 13 bases lay between the germline ends. From germline, CDR1 is MNHEY and CDR2 SMNVEV (reference sequence). CDR3 length: 15 residues. CDR3 DNA sequence: TGTGCCAGCAGTTTAAGAGGGAGGAGGGATTCACCCCTCCACTTT. Translation: CASSLRGRRDSPLHF.